Sequencing of this T cell receptor (beta chain) was carried out in a study of cytomegalovirus exposure and HLA in healthy donors. Study observations and caveats: The study had only CMV serostatus as immune exposure information. An observed cluster of highly shared sequence variants was recorded as a likely sequencing artifact. Exclusion as indistinguishable affected some V segments, including TRBV6-2 and TRBV6-3. DRB1 had the most TCR associations and HLA-C the fewest, a later analysis found, with rates varying by HLA locus.

Germline loops: CDR1 SGDLS, CDR2 YYNGEE. J was trimmed by 0 bases and V by 2 bases; bases with no gene match: 10. This CDR3 is 18 amino acids long. A remark on this clone: Antigen specificity is unknown.

With 60 Vbeta and 13 Jbeta primers, the PCR was carried out. The table came from immunoSEQ multiplex PCR; TCRdb's copy has only in-frame clones and leaves some out. The sample shows roughly 170,000 clones, 60% to 85% of them seen only once. Sequencing was performed on PBMCs. V and J are TRBV9 and TRBJ2-1; TRBD2 agrees at 8 bases. The clonotype comes from a female donor in good health and CMV-seronegative. CDR3 sequence: CASSVGGAIFSSYNEQFF. The CDR3 DNA reads as TGTGCCAGCAGCGTCGGGGGGGCAATCTTTAGCTCCTACAATGAGCAGTTCTTC.